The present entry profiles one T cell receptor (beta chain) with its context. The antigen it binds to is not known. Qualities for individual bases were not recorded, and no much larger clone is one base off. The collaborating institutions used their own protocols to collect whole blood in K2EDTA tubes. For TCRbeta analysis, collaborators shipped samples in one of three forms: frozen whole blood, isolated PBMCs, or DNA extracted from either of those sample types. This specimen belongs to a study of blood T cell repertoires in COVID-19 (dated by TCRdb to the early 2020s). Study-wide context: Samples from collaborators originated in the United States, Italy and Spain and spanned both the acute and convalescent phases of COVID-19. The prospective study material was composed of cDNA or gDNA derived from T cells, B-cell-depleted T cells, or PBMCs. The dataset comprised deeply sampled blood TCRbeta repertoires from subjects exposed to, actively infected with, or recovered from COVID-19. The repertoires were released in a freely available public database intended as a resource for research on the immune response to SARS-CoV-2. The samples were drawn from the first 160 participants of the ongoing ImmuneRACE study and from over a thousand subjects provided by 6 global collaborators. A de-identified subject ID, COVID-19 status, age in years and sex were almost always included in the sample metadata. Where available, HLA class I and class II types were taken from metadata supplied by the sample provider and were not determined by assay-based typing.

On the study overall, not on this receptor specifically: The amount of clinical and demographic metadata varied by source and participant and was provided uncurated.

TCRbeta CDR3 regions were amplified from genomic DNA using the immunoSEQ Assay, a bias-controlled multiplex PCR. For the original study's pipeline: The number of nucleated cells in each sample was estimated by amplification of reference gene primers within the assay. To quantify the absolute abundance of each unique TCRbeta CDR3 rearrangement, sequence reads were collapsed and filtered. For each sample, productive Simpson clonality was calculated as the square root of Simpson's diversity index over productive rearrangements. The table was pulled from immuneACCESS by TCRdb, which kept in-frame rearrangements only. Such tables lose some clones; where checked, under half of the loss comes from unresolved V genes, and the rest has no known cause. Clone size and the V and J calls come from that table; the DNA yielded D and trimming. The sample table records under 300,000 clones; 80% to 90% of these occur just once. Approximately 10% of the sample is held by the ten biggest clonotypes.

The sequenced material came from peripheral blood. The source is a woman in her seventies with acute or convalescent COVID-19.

CDR3 sequence: CASSDLGQGLFSPLHF. The DNA is TGTGCCAGCAGTGACCTCGGACAGGGACTTTTTTCACCCCTCCACTTT. The chain employs TRBV6-1 and TRBJ1-6, with TRBD1 matching 8 junction bases. From V the trimming removes 3 bases and from J it removes 9 bases, while the gene matches leave 10 bases of the junction unaccounted for. Taken from cysteine to phenylalanine, the CDR3 has 16 residues. Just the 48-base CDR3 DNA is kept, in frame starting at base 1. Based on the germline V gene, the CDR1 and CDR2 sequences are MNHNS and SASEGT.